The 26 T cell receptor beta chains listed next were all sequenced from one sample in a study of blood T cell repertoires in COVID-19. Measured with immunoSEQ multiplex PCR; TCRdb has only the in-frame clones, and not every one. The sample carries about 160,000 clones, more than 90% recorded once. Input material: peripheral blood. These receptors were collected from a man in his sixties with active or convalescent COVID-19.

V usage is TRBV12-3 or TRBV12-4 and J usage is TRBJ1-1; the match to TRBD1 covers 7 bases. Unmatched junction bases numbered 1, after V lost 5 bases and J lost 1 base. The CDR3 runs 13 residues. In DNA, the CDR3 is TGTGCCAGCAGTAACAGGGGGAACACTGAAGCTTTCTTT. Amino acids: CASSNRGNTEAFF.

This clone was detected only once. The rearrangement links TRBV5-1 to TRBJ1-2; no reliable D call. The CDR3 has 13 residues. Germline-derived CDR1 and CDR2 are SGHRS and YFSETQ. V gave up 5 bases and J gave up 4 bases, with 12 bases separating them. The CDR3 loop is CASRPGDGYGYTF. CDR3 nucleotides: TGCGCCAGCAGACCCGGGGATGGCTATGGCTACACCTTC.

V and J are TRBV5-8 and TRBJ2-6; D might be TRBD1 (5 bases). The CDR3 sequence is 18 residues long. Germline CDR1 SGHTS, CDR2 YDEGEE. Trimming shortened V by 0 bases and J by 0 bases, and 13 bases separated the two germline ends. CDR3 region: CASSLGQGRFSGANVLTF. The CDR3 DNA reads as TGTGCCAGCAGCTTGGGGCAGGGTCGGTTCTCTGGGGCCAACGTCCTGACTTTC.

The chain links TRBV27 to TRBJ2-7, with 10 nucleotides matching TRBD2. J gave up 1 base and V 2 bases, and 8 bases lay outside the gene matches. CDR1 is MNHEY and CDR2 is SMNVEV in the germline V gene (reference sequence). This CDR3 has 17 residues. CDR3 region: CASSLIPSGRNSYEQYF. CDR3 nucleotide sequence: TGTGCCAGCAGTTTAATTCCTAGCGGGAGAAATTCCTACGAGCAGTACTTC.

The CDR3 DNA reads TGTGCCATCAGTGAGTCAGCGGGAGGAGAGACCCAGTACTTC. It encodes CAISESAGGETQYF. V gene TRBV10-3 combines with J gene TRBJ2-5, with TRBD2 matching 9 bases. J gave up 4 bases and V 0 bases, and 0 bases lay outside the gene matches. Germline V CDR1 and CDR2: ENHRY, SYGVKD. The CDR3 is made up of 14 amino acids.

The rearrangement uses TRBV19 and TRBJ1-1; tentatively, D is TRBD1 (5 bases). Germline-derived CDR1 and CDR2 are LNHDA and SQIVND (reference sequence). The CDR3 runs to 14 residues. V lost 6 bases to trimming and J lost 1 base, with 12 bases between them. The chain's CDR3 is CASSQTVTNTEAFF. The CDR3 bases are TGTGCCAGTAGCCAGACAGTGACGAACACTGAAGCTTTCTTT.

This CDR3 reads CASSSTGGGETQYF. The CDR3 nucleotides read TGTGCCAGCAGCTCGACAGGGGGCGGTGAGACCCAGTACTTC. This chain joins TRBV7-9 and TRBJ2-5; the match to TRBD1 covers 10 bases. Germline CDR1 SEHNR, CDR2 FQNEAQ (reference sequence). The CDR3 has 14 residues. Trimming took 4 bases from V and 5 from J; bases not matched to a gene: 4.

The chain couples TRBV19 to TRBJ2-1; TRBD2 matches at 9 bases. The V segment lost 3 bases and the J segment 0 bases; nucleotides outside the gene matches: 9. Germline V gives CDR1 LNHDA, CDR2 SQIVND (reference sequence). The CDR3 is 18 residues long. The CDR3 protein is CASSMRGLARSSYNEQFF. As DNA, the CDR3 is TGTGCCAGTAGTATGCGCGGACTAGCGAGGAGCTCCTACAATGAGCAGTTCTTC.

The rearrangement uses TRBV5-7 and TRBJ2-7; TRBD2 aligns across 11 bases. TRBV5-7 qualifies as an ORF whose function is uncertain. The ends lost 3 bases at V and 6 bases at J; junction bases unmatched: 8. The CDR3 runs 15 residues. The CDR3 protein is CASSSLLAGEGEQYF. In DNA, the CDR3 is TGTGCCAGCAGCTCGCTACTAGCGGGAGAAGGCGAGCAGTACTTC.

The CDR3 DNA sequence: TGCGCCAGCAGCATCGGGAACACTGAAGCTTTCTTT. Residues: CASSIGNTEAFF. The chain links TRBV5-1 to TRBJ1-1; D is unresolved. Trimming removed 4 bases from V and 1 base from J, with 5 bases in between. This CDR3 spans 12 amino acids. Germline V gene data show CDR1 as SGHRS and CDR2 as YFSETQ.

The V call is TRBV27, the J call TRBJ2-2, with D hard to call. The CDR3 loop spans 17 amino acids. V lost 4 bases to trimming and J lost 7 bases, with 22 bases between them. Per germline, CDR1 MNHEY and CDR2 SMNVEV (reference sequence). This chain's CDR3 is CASSYQSPRGLNGELFF. CDR3 nucleotides: TGTGCCAGCAGTTACCAATCCCCTAGAGGATTGAACGGGGAGCTGTTTTTT.

The chain carries TRBV2 and TRBJ1-1; possibly TRBD1 for D (5 bases). Germline CDR1 and CDR2: SNHLY and FYNNEI. V lost 4 bases and J 0 bases, leaving 9 bases between the germline ends. CDR3 length equals 14 residues. The CDR3 DNA sequence: TGTGCCAGCAGTGGGAGGGACTTGAACACTGAAGCTTTCTTT. Its translation: CASSGRDLNTEAFF.

Only one count was recorded for this clone. The V call is TRBV12-5, the J call TRBJ1-5; 8 bases line up with TRBD1. CDR1 is LGHNT and CDR2 is FRNRAP in the germline V gene. V lost 0 bases, J lost 5 bases, and 9 bases stayed unmatched. CDR3 size: 17 residues. The CDR3 DNA sequence: TGTGCTAGTGGTTTGGTACTGGACAGGGCAAACCATCAGCCCCAGCATTTT. Amino acid sequence: CASGLVLDRANHQPQHF.

The rearrangement joins TRBV27 to TRBJ1-2; D may be TRBD1 (5 bases). Germline CDR1 MNHEY, CDR2 SMNVEV (reference sequence). Trimming left V 5 bases short and J 4 bases short, with 14 bases between. The CDR3 is 14 amino acids. CDR3 coding DNA: TGTGCCAGCAGTCAAAACGGACACACCTATGGCTACACCTTC. This translates into CASSQNGHTYGYTF.

V gene TRBV11-2 combines with J gene TRBJ1-1; D may be TRBD1 (5 bases). The CDR3 totals 15 residues. Per the germline V gene, CDR1 is SGHAT and CDR2 is FQNNGV. V shed 4 bases and J shed 2 bases, with 14 bases lying between them. The CDR3 coding sequence is TGTGCCAGCAGCTCAATCCGGGGGGGAAACACTGAAGCTTTCTTT. Encoded protein: CASSSIRGGNTEAFF. The variable domain in full, completed from reference TRBV11-2 and TRBJ1-1, reads EAGVAQSPRYKIIEKRQSVAFWCNPISGHATLYWYQQILGQGPKLLIQFQNNGVVDDSQLPKDRFSAERLKGVDSTLKIQPAKLEDSAVYLCASSSIRGGNTEAFFGQGTRLTVV.

The chain couples TRBV7-9 to TRBJ2-1; a weak D match, TRBD2 (5 bases). Germline V gives CDR1 SEHNR, CDR2 FQNEAQ (reference sequence). V was cut by 5 bases and J by 10 bases, with 9 bases left in between. The CDR3 length is 11 residues. The CDR3 is CASSTGREQFF. CDR3 nucleotide sequence: TGTGCCAGCAGCACTGGGAGAGAGCAGTTCTTC.

V usage is TRBV6-4 and J usage is TRBJ2-1; weak D call: TRBD2 (5 bases). The CDR3 is 14 residues long. Trimming removed 0 bases at V and 11 bases at J, with 14 bases between. Germline lookup yields CDR1 MRHNA and CDR2 SNTAGT. CDR3 DNA: TGTGCCAGCAGTGACTCGAGTCGAGCGGCTAAGCAGTTCTTC. Translating it yields CASSDSSRAAKQFF.

This rearrangement joins TRBV6-2 or TRBV6-3 to TRBJ1-1; possibly TRBD1 for D (5 bases). The V end was cut by 3 bases, the J end by 3 bases, with 11 bases between. Germline V gene data show CDR1 as MNHEY and CDR2 as SVGEGT. The CDR3 runs 14 residues. This chain's CDR3 is CASSYWQGYTEAFF. The CDR3 DNA reads TGTGCCAGCAGTTATTGGCAGGGCTACACTGAAGCTTTCTTT.

The chain has TRBV6-5 and TRBJ2-1; 11 bases fit TRBD2. J gave up 5 bases and V 0 bases, and 3 bases lay outside the gene matches. Germline V lookup: CDR1 MNHEY, CDR2 SVGAGI. CDR3 length: 16 amino acids. The chain's CDR3 is CASSYSPSGGHNEQFF. The CDR3 DNA sequence: TGTGCCAGCAGTTACTCGCCTAGCGGGGGGCACAATGAGCAGTTCTTC.

V usage is TRBV7-8 and J usage is TRBJ1-4, with 7 bases fitting TRBD1. J gave up 2 bases and V 4 bases, and 4 bases lay outside the gene matches. Per the germline V gene, CDR1 is SGHVS and CDR2 is FQNEAQ. This CDR3 is 15 amino acids long. In nucleotides, the CDR3 is TGTGCCAGCAGCTCCGACAGGGTTACTAATGAAAAACTGTTTTTT. It translates to CASSSDRVTNEKLFF. Supplemented by reference TRBV7-8 and TRBJ1-4, the full variable domain reads GAGVSQSPRYKVAKRGQDVALRCDPISGHVSLFWYQQALGQGPEFLTYFQNEAQLDKSGLPSDRFFAERPEGSVSTLKIQRTQQEDSAVYLCASSSDRVTNEKLFFGSGTQLSVL.

The chain is built from TRBV6-5 and TRBJ1-3; perhaps TRBD1 as D (5 bases). CDR3 size: 16 residues. V dropped 1 base and J dropped 4 bases, with 14 bases sitting between them. Germline V gene data show CDR1 as MNHEY and CDR2 as SVGAGI. In DNA form, the CDR3 reads TGTGCCAGCAGTTACTTTGGTCAAGGGGCGGGAAACACCATATATTTT. Its protein product is CASSYFGQGAGNTIYF.

This chain links TRBV5-1 with TRBJ1-1; D is undetermined. CDR1 and CDR2 (germline): SGHRS, YFSETQ. The germline V and J ends were trimmed by 0 bases and 1 base, with 7 bases remaining between them. The CDR3 is made up of 14 amino acids. The CDR3 sequence: CASSLDRGNTEAFF. DNA for the CDR3: TGCGCCAGCAGCTTGGATCGGGGGAACACTGAAGCTTTCTTT.

The chain uses TRBV19 and TRBJ1-2, with 12 bases aligning to TRBD1. The CDR3 has 14 amino acids. The ends lost 5 bases at V and 7 bases at J; junction bases unmatched: 5. The germline CDR1 and CDR2 sequences are LNHDA and SQIVND (reference sequence). The CDR3, as DNA: TGTGCCAGTAGTCCGGGACAGGGGGCTGGTGGCTACACCTTC. Protein: CASSPGQGAGGYTF. The variable domain in full, with the rest retrieved from reference TRBV19 and TRBJ1-2, is DGGITQSPKYLFRKEGQNVTLSCEQNLNHDAMYWYRQDPGQGLRLIYYSQIVNDFQKGDIAEGYSVSREKKESFPLTVTSAQKNPTAFYLCASSPGQGAGGYTFGSGTRLTVV.

The chain joins TRBV19 to TRBJ1-1; a weak D match, TRBD1 (5 bases). Germline-derived CDR1 and CDR2 are LNHDA and SQIVND (reference sequence). The CDR3 is made up of 15 amino acids. The V end lost 4 bases, the J end lost 3 bases, and 15 bases lay between the germline ends. The CDR3 coding sequence is TGTGCCAGTAGTACTCCCCCCGGGGGATACACTGAAGCTTTCTTT. This encodes CASSTPPGGYTEAFF. The variable domain in full, completed from reference TRBV19 and TRBJ1-1, reads DGGITQSPKYLFRKEGQNVTLSCEQNLNHDAMYWYRQDPGQGLRLIYYSQIVNDFQKGDIAEGYSVSREKKESFPLTVTSAQKNPTAFYLCASSTPPGGYTEAFFGQGTRLTVV.

The chain couples TRBV24-1 to TRBJ2-2; maybe TRBD1 (6 bases). From germline, CDR1 is KGHDR and CDR2 SFDVKD. CDR3 size: 16 residues. Trimming took 6 bases from V and 5 from J, leaving 18 bases between them. CDR3 in amino acids: CATSQFTGSGTGELFF. The CDR3 DNA reads TGTGCCACCAGTCAGTTTACAGGGAGTGGGACCGGGGAGCTGTTTTTT.

This rearrangement joins TRBV4-2 to TRBJ1-2; D unclear. V lost 0 bases to trimming and J lost 5 bases, with 13 bases between them. This CDR3 has 15 amino acids. Per the germline V gene, CDR1 is LGHNA and CDR2 is YNFKEQ. This CDR3 is CASSQDLTAVYGYTF. CDR3 nucleotide sequence: TGTGCCAGCAGCCAAGATCTTACAGCCGTATATGGCTACACCTTC.